This T cell receptor beta chain was recovered during a study of neoadjuvant nivolumab and ipilimumab in lung cancer. As regards this clone: Its antigen is still unknown.

The CDR3 has 14 amino acids. Per the germline V gene, CDR1 is MNHNS and CDR2 is SASEGT. V was shortened by 2 bases and J by 4 bases, with 12 bases between the two germline ends. Findings and caveats of the study: TCR receptors were sequenced in few samples. From pretherapy to surgery, tumor richness and clonality rose with dual therapy. Compared with tumor-adjacent uninvolved lung, resected tumors showed greater richness and clonality.

Sequenced by immunoSEQ multiplex PCR; TCRdb stores in-frame clones only, minus some. The sample carries some 26,000 clones, approximately 78% recorded once. The sequences come from tumor tissue, collected after neoadjuvant nivolumab, alone or with ipilimumab, at or shortly before surgery. This clonotype was sampled from an adult with non-small cell lung cancer. The rearrangement links TRBV6-1 to TRBJ2-7; D is possibly TRBD1 (6 bases). CDR3 in DNA: TGTGCCAGCAGTGAATCGGACAGTGCTTACGAGCAGTACTTC. Encoded protein: CASSESDSAYEQYF.